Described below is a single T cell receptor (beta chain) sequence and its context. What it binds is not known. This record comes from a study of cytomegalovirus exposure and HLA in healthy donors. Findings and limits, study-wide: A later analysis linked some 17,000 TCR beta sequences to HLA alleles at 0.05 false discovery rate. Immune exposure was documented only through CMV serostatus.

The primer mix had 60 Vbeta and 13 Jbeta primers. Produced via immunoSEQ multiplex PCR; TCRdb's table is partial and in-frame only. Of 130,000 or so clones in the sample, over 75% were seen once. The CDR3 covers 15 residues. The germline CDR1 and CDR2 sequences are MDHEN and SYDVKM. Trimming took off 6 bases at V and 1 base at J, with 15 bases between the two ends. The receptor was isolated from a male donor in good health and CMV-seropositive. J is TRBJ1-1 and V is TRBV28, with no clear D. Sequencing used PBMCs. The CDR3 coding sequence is TGTGCCAGCAGCCGTATTGATCGGGGGAACACTGAAGCTTTCTTT. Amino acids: CASSRIDRGNTEAFF.